The 12 T cell receptor beta chains below come from one sample, sequenced in a study of blood T cell repertoires in COVID-19. Sequencing used immunoSEQ multiplex PCR; TCRdb keeps in-frame clones, though not all of them. The sample holds about 480,000 clones, around 85% seen once. Material for sequencing was PBMCs or T cells enriched from blood (not recorded which). The origin of the receptors is a woman aged 55-69 years who had recovered from COVID-19.

Only one count was recorded for this clone. V and J are TRBV4-1 and TRBJ2-1; D gene unclear. Trimming removed 1 base at V and 2 bases at J, with 12 bases between. Germline CDR1 and CDR2: MGHRA and YSYEKL. CDR3 length: 16 residues. Written as DNA, the CDR3 is TGCGCCAGCAGCCAAGCTACTCTCCGTCCCTACAATGAGCAGTTCTTC. Translation: CASSQATLRPYNEQFF.

This chain connects TRBV30 to TRBJ1-6, with D uncertain. The germline CDR1 and CDR2 sequences are GTSNPN and SVGIG (reference sequence). Trimming removed 0 bases from V and 0 bases from J, with 12 bases in between. CDR3 length equals 17 residues. The CDR3 DNA reads TGTGCCTGGAGTGTACGAGGCTATAGCTCCTATAATTCACCCCTCCACTTT. This gives the protein CAWSVRGYSSYNSPLHF.

V usage is TRBV18 and J usage is TRBJ1-5, with a tentative D call TRBD1 (6 bases). Germline CDR1 reads KGHSH; CDR2 reads LQKENI. V shed 3 bases and J shed 11 bases, with 14 bases lying between them. The CDR3 is 13 amino acids. CDR3 coding DNA: TGTGCCAGCTCACCCTCGGATAACAGGGCCCAGCATTTT. It codes for CASSPSDNRAQHF.

The chain's CDR3 is CASSLRTSYEQYV. For the CDR3, the DNA is TGTGCCAGCAGTCTCAGGACTAGCTACGAGCAGTACGTC. This chain joins TRBV6-6 and TRBJ2-7, with 7 bases lining up with TRBD2. The V gene's germline CDR1 is MNHNY and CDR2 SVGAGI (reference sequence). The trim removed 5 bases at V and 3 bases at J, leaving 4 bases unmatched. This CDR3 has 13 residues.

The chain is built from TRBV27 and TRBJ2-7, with D perhaps matching TRBD1 (5 bases). The germline CDR1 and CDR2 sequences are MNHEY and SMNVEV (reference sequence). The V end lost 3 bases, the J end lost 2 bases, and 14 bases lay between the germline ends. The CDR3 runs 15 residues. This CDR3 reads CASSFRISRAYEQYF. The CDR3 nucleotides are TGTGCCAGCAGTTTTCGGATTAGCAGGGCCTACGAGCAGTACTTC.

V is TRBV27 and J is TRBJ1-1; D ambiguous. From germline, CDR1 is MNHEY and CDR2 SMNVEV (reference sequence). CDR3 length: 13 amino acids. V lost 4 bases, J lost 4 bases, and 10 bases lay in between. CDR3 sequence: CASSSGSGTEAFF. The CDR3 bases are TGTGCCAGCAGTTCGGGGTCGGGCACTGAAGCTTTCTTT.

The chain has TRBV14 and TRBJ1-1, with D maybe TRBD1 (5 bases). V lost 0 bases to trimming and J lost 4 bases, with 12 bases between them. This CDR3 region has 15 residues. Looked up from germline, CDR1 is SGHDN and CDR2 is FVKESK. The CDR3 bases are TGTGCCAGCAGCCAAGATACAGGCCAGCTCACTGAAGCTTTCTTT. This translates into CASSQDTGQLTEAFF.

V gene TRBV3-1 (or the pseudogene TRBV3-2) combines with J gene TRBJ1-1; TRBD1 matches 7 bases. The germline CDR1 and CDR2 sequences are LGHDT and YNNKEL (reference sequence). This CDR3 region has 18 residues. V was clipped by 4 bases and J by 4 bases; unmatched bases: 18. CDR3 sequence reads: CASSRVGTRQGVSTEAFF. CDR3 nucleotides: TGTGCCAGCAGCCGAGTGGGGACTCGACAGGGTGTGAGCACTGAAGCTTTCTTT.

V gene TRBV10-2 combines with J gene TRBJ2-2; 7 nucleotides agree with TRBD1. The CDR3 covers 15 residues. Germline-derived CDR1 and CDR2 are WSHSY and SAAADI. Trimming cost V 6 bases and J 4 bases; bases outside gene matches: 8. Here the CDR3 DNA reads TGCGCCAGCAGAATAGACAGGGTCGCCACCGGGGAGCTGTTTTTT. Its translation: CASRIDRVATGELFF.

This CDR3 is CASSLMSQGSTDTQYF. DNA for the CDR3: TGCGCCAGCAGCCTCATGTCACAGGGAAGCACAGATACGCAGTATTTT. The V gene is TRBV5-1, the J gene TRBJ2-3, with D maybe TRBD1 (6 bases). CDR1 is SGHRS, CDR2 YFSETQ, per germline. This CDR3 contains 16 residues. The V and J ends lost 4 bases and 0 bases respectively, with 15 bases between them.

This clone was detected once. This sample includes further DNA sequences coding for the same CDR3. This chain joins TRBV5-1 and TRBJ1-1, with a possible D match to TRBD1 (6 bases). The CDR3 consists of 13 residues. V was trimmed by 0 bases and J by 5 bases, leaving 8 bases between them. Germline assignment: CDR1 SGHRS and CDR2 YFSETQ. CDR3 DNA sequence: TGCGCCAGCAGCTTGGGGGGGCGGACTGAAGCTTTCTTT. Its protein is CASSLGGRTEAFF.

The V gene is TRBV29-1, the J gene TRBJ1-3, with unresolved D. CDR3 size: 13 residues. Per the germline V gene, CDR1 is SQVTM and CDR2 is ANQGSEA. V was pared by 3 bases and J by 0 bases, with 6 bases between. CDR3: CSVEFGSGNTIYF. In nucleotides, the CDR3 is TGCAGCGTTGAGTTCGGCTCTGGAAACACCATATATTTT. The full variable domain, with the rest looked up from reference TRBV29-1 and TRBJ1-3, is SAVISQKPSRDICQRGTSLTIQCQVDSQVTMMFWYRQQPGQSLTLIATANQGSEATYESGFVIDKFPISRPNLTFSTLTVSNMSPEDSSIYLCSVEFGSGNTIYFGEGSWLTVV.